The present TCR beta chain was sequenced within a study of T cells in Graves' hyperthyroidism and ophthalmopathy. This clonotype was recorded a few times. It was RNA transcripts that yielded the amplified TCR beta CDR3 regions. A first-round RT-PCR of the TCR CDR3 used the HTBI primer set. TCRdb used MiXCR to reprocess the multiplex PCR reads, holding one entry per CDR3 protein. Here the sample spans under 400,000 distinct CDR3 sequences, approximately 25% being singletons. The clonotype originates from a man between 45 and 60 years old with Graves' hyperthyroidism. Sequencing input: blood.

CDR3 nucleotides: TGTGCCAGCAGTGAAATCGGGACAGGGTGGGGGGCCAAAAACATTCAGTACTTC. Translating it yields CASSEIGTGWGAKNIQYF. The rearrangement links TRBV6-1 to TRBJ2-4, with 9 bases matching TRBD1. V shed 2 bases, J shed 1 base, and the junction held 9 bases outside the gene matches. The CDR3 runs 18 residues. Per the germline V gene, CDR1 is MNHNS and CDR2 is SASEGT.